Presented here are 6 T cell receptor beta chains from one specimen sequenced in a study of PD-L1 blockade in urothelial cancer. Time point given: pretreatment peripheral blood. The assay was immunoSEQ multiplex PCR, and TCRdb's table has in-frame clones only and misses some. The table has 70,000 to 95,000 clones, roughly 89% seen once; the top ten hold roughly 1.9%. The sample in question was PBMCs, obtained around atezolizumab (anti-PD-L1) treatment. The source of these receptors is a man aged 55-75 years with urothelial cancer.

V usage is TRBV30 and J usage is TRBJ2-7, with D perhaps TRBD1 (5 bases). The germline V gene has CDR1 GTSNPN and CDR2 SVGIG (reference sequence). The CDR3 covers 12 residues. Trimming took 2 bases from V and 2 from J, leaving 7 bases between them. In DNA form, the CDR3 reads TGTGCCTGGAGTACGACAGCCTACGAGCAGTACTTC. Its translation: CAWSTTAYEQYF.

V is TRBV5-4 and J is TRBJ2-5, with 13 nucleotides matching TRBD2. Germline assignment: CDR1 SGHNT and CDR2 YYREEE (reference sequence). The CDR3 has 17 residues. The V segment lost 4 bases and the J segment 4 bases; nucleotides outside the gene matches: 10. The CDR3 DNA reads TGTGCCAGCAGCCGACTAGCGGGGGGAGGTTCTGGAGAGACCCAGTACTTC. It yields the protein CASSRLAGGGSGETQYF.

This clone has only one observation. This chain joins TRBV2 and TRBJ2-5, with TRBD1 matching 11 bases. The CDR3 is 16 amino acids. J was trimmed by 4 bases and V by 4 bases; bases with no gene match: 8. The germline V gene has CDR1 SNHLY and CDR2 FYNNEI. The CDR3 nucleotides read TGTGCCAGCAGTGCCGGACAGGGGGCCTTTGGAGAGACCCAGTACTTC. It yields the protein CASSAGQGAFGETQYF.

The rearrangement uses TRBV5-5 and TRBJ2-1, with 9 bases identical to TRBD2. The CDR3 consists of 19 residues. Germline assignment: CDR1 SGHKS and CDR2 YYEKEE (reference sequence). The V gene end was trimmed by 4 bases and the J gene end by 7 bases; junction bases not matched to a gene: 21. DNA of the CDR3: TGTGCCAGCAGCCCAACAGAGACCTTGGCGGGAGGGACTACGAATGAGCAGTTCTTC. Translated, it gives CASSPTETLAGGTTNEQFF.

The chain recombines TRBV20-1 with TRBJ2-5; D remains unclear. Germline CDR1 DFQATT, CDR2 SNEGSKA (reference sequence). V was shortened by 7 bases and J by 5 bases, with 8 bases between the two germline ends. This CDR3 is 10 amino acids long. The CDR3 spells CSVWRETQYF. CDR3 in DNA: TGCAGTGTGTGGCGGGAGACCCAGTACTTC.

In nucleotides, the CDR3 is TGTGCCAGCAGCTTAGTAATAGCGGGGATTCCCTACGAGCAGTACTTC. This encodes CASSLVIAGIPYEQYF. The chain uses TRBV7-9 and TRBJ2-7; TRBD2 matches at 8 bases. With V trimmed by 1 base and J by 2 bases, 7 bases remained unmatched. This CDR3 has 16 amino acids. Germline V gene data show CDR1 as SEHNR and CDR2 as FQNEAQ (reference sequence).